The 18 T cell receptor beta chains presented below share a single source sample, sequenced in a study of T cells after posttransplantation cyclophosphamide. Treatment was busulfan-fludarabine conditioning, a marrow graft, and cyclophosphamide on days +3 and +4. Assay used: immunoSEQ multiplex PCR; TCRdb lists only in-frame clones, some missing. Singletons are absent from the sample, which has just under 7,500 clones. Here the sequenced sample was PBMCs, taken after allogeneic stem cell transplant with posttransplant cyclophosphamide. These receptor sequences come from a male patient between 45 and 60 years old who received an allogeneic stem cell transplant from an unrelated donor, was CMV-positive, and had acute GVHD only. A share of the T cells may be of graft donor origin.

Ten or more counts support this clone. The rearrangement uses TRBV6-1 and TRBJ2-7; D might be TRBD2 (5 bases). Trimming cost V 4 bases and J 2 bases, with 15 bases left between them. This CDR3 is 15 amino acids long. Per germline, CDR1 MNHNS and CDR2 SASEGT. In nucleotides, the CDR3 is TGTGCCAGCAGTGCCACTAGACAAGGGCCCTACGAGCAGTACTTC. Its protein product is CASSATRQGPYEQYF.

A note on this clone: A much larger clone is a single base away; this may be a read error. The rearrangement uses TRBV7-2 and TRBJ2-5; 8 bases are a match to TRBD1. TRBJ2-7 explains the end of the DNA better; the J call may be wrong. CDR3 length: 14 residues. The germline V gene encodes CDR1 SGHTA and CDR2 FQGNSA. The CDR3 spells CASSYGQGTYEQYF. CDR3 sequence (DNA): TGTGCCAGCAGCTACGGACAGGGAACCTACGAGCAGTACTTC.

This clone has at least ten counts. J is TRBJ2-3 and V is TRBV11-3; D is possibly TRBD2 (6 bases). Germline V lookup: CDR1 SGHNT, CDR2 YENEEA. The CDR3 is 16 residues long. Trimming removed 5 bases at V and 3 bases at J, with 18 bases between. The CDR3 loop reads CASSDAVRAGTDTQYF. The CDR3 bases are TGTGCCAGCAGCGATGCGGTGCGGGCGGGAACAGATACGCAGTATTTT.

The sample holds many counts of this clone. The V and J genes are TRBV6-4 and TRBJ1-1, with 7 bases identical to TRBD1. Trimming took 5 bases from V and 4 from J; bases not matched to a gene: 4. This CDR3 comprises 13 residues. CDR1 MRHNA and CDR2 SNTAGT come from the germline V gene. For the CDR3, the DNA is TGTGCCAGCAGTAGGACAGGTTCCACTGAAGCTTTCTTT. Translating it yields CASSRTGSTEAFF.

This clone was seen a few times. The CDR3 end shows no conserved phenylalanine or tryptophan, and so a read error is likely. The chain has TRBV7-9 and TRBJ2-7; 8 nucleotides align to TRBD1. CDR3 length equals 15 residues. Germline values: CDR1 SEHNR, CDR2 FQNEAQ (reference sequence). J lost 5 bases, V lost 0 bases, and 6 bases had no gene match. The CDR3 coding sequence is TGTGCCAGCAGCTTAGCCGGGACAGGCCATAACGAGCAGTACTTA. It translates to CASSLAGTGHNEQYL.

This clone has a count of ten or more. This chain uses TRBV11-2 with TRBJ2-5, with 7 positions matching TRBD1. V lost 4 bases, J lost 1 base, and 3 bases stayed unmatched. The CDR3 is made up of 14 amino acids. From germline, CDR1 is SGHAT and CDR2 FQNNGV. CDR3 sequence reads: CASSSGQPQETQYF. The CDR3 DNA follows: TGTGCCAGCAGCTCGGGACAGCCCCAAGAGACCCAGTACTTC.

The V and J genes are TRBV30 and TRBJ1-3; TRBD1 matches 7 bases. Germline CDR1 is GTSNPN and CDR2 is SVGIG (reference sequence). CDR3 length: 17 residues. The junction had 9 bases not matched to a gene; V was cut back by 0 bases and J by 1 base. CDR3: CAWSVTNRGGSGNTIYF. In DNA, the CDR3 is TGTGCCTGGAGTGTCACCAACAGGGGTGGGTCTGGAAACACCATATATTTT.

There are many counts of this clone. The chain recombines TRBV6-5 with TRBJ2-2; tentative D call: TRBD1 (6 bases). Germline CDR1 reads MNHEY; CDR2 reads SVGAGI. V was clipped by 8 bases and J by 0 bases, with 13 bases between them. This CDR3 has 15 amino acids. This CDR3 reads CASSRGNSNTGELFF. CDR3 DNA sequence: TGTGCCAGCTCCAGGGGAAATTCGAACACCGGGGAGCTGTTTTTT.

This clone occurred many times. V usage is TRBV7-3 and J usage is TRBJ2-3; 9 nucleotides agree with TRBD2. The CDR3 contains 15 residues. The germline V gene has CDR1 SGHTA and CDR2 FQGTGA. J lost 2 bases, V lost 5 bases, and 5 bases had no gene match. Here the CDR3 DNA reads TGTGCCAGCAGCCAAAGACTAGCGGACACAGATACGCAGTATTTT. This codes for CASSQRLADTDTQYF.

This clone was recorded many times. V and J are TRBV2 and TRBJ2-3; 9 bases map to TRBD2. The CDR3 spans 17 residues. Trimming took 5 bases from V and 0 from J; bases not matched to a gene: 9. Germline V gene data show CDR1 as SNHLY and CDR2 as FYNNEI. The CDR3 spells CASSNRAGGPSTDTQYF. The CDR3 bases are TGTGCCAGCAGTAATCGAGCGGGAGGCCCTAGCACAGATACGCAGTATTTT.

Only a few counts were recorded for this clone. The chain is built from TRBV19 and TRBJ1-5; perhaps TRBD1 as D (5 bases). Germline V gene sequence: CDR1 LNHDA, CDR2 SQIVND (reference sequence). The germline V and J ends were trimmed by 3 bases and 6 bases, with 15 bases remaining between them. The CDR3 contains 15 residues. The CDR3 nucleotides read TGTGCCAGTAGTATTGGGCAGGGAGGGGTTCAGCCCCAGCATTTT. Translating gives CASSIGQGGVQPQHF. The entire variable domain, with the rest obtained from reference TRBV19 and TRBJ1-5, is as follows: DGGITQSPKYLFRKEGQNVTLSCEQNLNHDAMYWYRQDPGQGLRLIYYSQIVNDFQKGDIAEGYSVSREKKESFPLTVTSAQKNPTAFYLCASSIGQGGVQPQHFGDGTRLSIL.

This clone was recorded at least ten times. The chain carries TRBV2 and TRBJ1-1, with D unresolved. In germline, CDR1 is SNHLY, CDR2 FYNNEI. The CDR3 is 13 residues long. Trimming removed 1 base at V and 5 bases at J, with 8 bases between. The CDR3, as DNA: TGTGCCAGCAGTGAAGGGTCGGGGACTGAAGCTTTCTTT. Amino acid sequence: CASSEGSGTEAFF.

This clone was picked up many times. CDR3 DNA: TGTGCCAGCCAGACTAGGTTGACCGGGGAGCTGTTTTTT. Protein: CASQTRLTGELFF. The J gene is TRBJ2-2, the V gene TRBV27; D might be TRBD2 (6 bases). Germline V gene data show CDR1 as MNHEY and CDR2 as SMNVEV (reference sequence). The CDR3 totals 13 residues. Trimming left V 8 bases short and J 5 bases short, with 12 bases between.

By proportion, this clone is medium-sized (0.01 to 0.1%). V and J are TRBV4-3 and TRBJ1-2; D is perhaps TRBD1 (5 bases). Trimming cost V 5 bases and J 3 bases, with 16 bases left between them. Germline CDR1 reads LGHNA; CDR2 reads YSLEER. The CDR3 sequence is 15 residues long. The DNA of the CDR3 is TGCGCCAGCAGCGTCGTTTGGACGGGGGACTATGGCTACACCTTC. Translating gives CASSVVWTGDYGYTF.

By share, this clone ranks as medium-sized. Germline and junction disagree at one end, which may indicate a read error. The chain combines TRBV7-7 with TRBJ1-4; 9 nucleotides align to TRBD1. The CDR3 is 15 residues long. The germline CDR1 and CDR2 sequences are SSHAT and FNYEAQ (reference sequence). The CDR3 loop is CASSPGTGRGEKLFF. CDR3 nucleotide sequence: TGTGCTAGCAGCCCCGGGACAGGGCGAGGTGAAAAACTGTTTTTT. The complete variable domain, with remaining parts taken from reference TRBV7-7 and TRBJ1-4, reads GAGVSQSPRYKVTKRGQDVTLRCDPISSHATLYWYQQALGQGPEFLTYFNYEAQPDKSGLPSDRFSAERPEGSISTLTIQRTEQRDSAMYRCASSPGTGRGEKLFFGSGTQLSVL.

This clone was detected many times. The genes are TRBV10-3 and TRBJ2-7, with unresolved D. The CDR3 runs 12 residues. Germline V gives CDR1 ENHRY, CDR2 SYGVKD. Trimming stripped 3 bases from V and 3 bases from J, with 6 bases between. The CDR3 sequence is CAISELIYEQYF. CDR3 sequence (DNA): TGTGCCATCAGTGAACTCATCTACGAGCAGTACTTC.

This clone showed up many times. The V call is TRBV29-1, the J call TRBJ2-1; TRBD2 aligns across 7 bases. V gave up 4 bases and J gave up 9 bases; unmatched junction bases: 3. CDR3 length: 11 amino acids. Germline values: CDR1 SQVTM, CDR2 ANQGSEA. The CDR3 DNA reads TGCAGCGTTGGGGAGGGTATTGAGCAGTTCTTC. It is translated as CSVGEGIEQFF.

This clone has a count of ten or more. The chain employs TRBV7-8 and TRBJ1-1; 11 bases are shared with TRBD1. The CDR3 extends over 14 amino acids. From germline, CDR1 is SGHVS and CDR2 FQNEAQ. The V gene end was trimmed by 5 bases and the J gene end by 5 bases; junction bases not matched to a gene: 4. In DNA, the CDR3 is TGTGCCAGCAGCGCCCGGGACAGGGGGACTGAAGCTTTCTTT. Its translation: CASSARDRGTEAFF.